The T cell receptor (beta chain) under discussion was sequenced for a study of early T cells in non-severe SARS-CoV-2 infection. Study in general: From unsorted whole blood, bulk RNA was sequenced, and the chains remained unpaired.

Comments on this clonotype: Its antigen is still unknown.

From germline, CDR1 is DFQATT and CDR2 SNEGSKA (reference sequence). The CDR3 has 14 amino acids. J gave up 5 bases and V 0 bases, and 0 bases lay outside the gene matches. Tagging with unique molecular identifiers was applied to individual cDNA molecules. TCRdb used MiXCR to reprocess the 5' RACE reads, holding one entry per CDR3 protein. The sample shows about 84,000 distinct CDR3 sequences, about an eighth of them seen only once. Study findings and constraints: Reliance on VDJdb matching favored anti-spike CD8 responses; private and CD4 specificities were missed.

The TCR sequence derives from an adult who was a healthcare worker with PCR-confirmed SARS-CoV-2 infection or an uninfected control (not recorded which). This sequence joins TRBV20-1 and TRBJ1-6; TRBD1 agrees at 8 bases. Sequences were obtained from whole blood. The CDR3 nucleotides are TGCAGTGCTAGAGAGGGACAGGATAATTCACCCCTCCACTTT. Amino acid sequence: CSAREGQDNSPLHF.